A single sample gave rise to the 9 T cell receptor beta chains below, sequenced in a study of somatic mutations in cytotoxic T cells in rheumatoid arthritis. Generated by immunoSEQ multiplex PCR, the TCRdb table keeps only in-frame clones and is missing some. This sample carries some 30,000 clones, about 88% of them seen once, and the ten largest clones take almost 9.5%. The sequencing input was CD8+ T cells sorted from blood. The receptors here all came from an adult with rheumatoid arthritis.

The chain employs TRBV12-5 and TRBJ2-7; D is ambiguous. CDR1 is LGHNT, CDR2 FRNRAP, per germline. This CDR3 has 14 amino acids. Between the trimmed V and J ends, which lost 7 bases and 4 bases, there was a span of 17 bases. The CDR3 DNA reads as TGTGCTAGTGTTCTCCAGGTGGCACCTTACGAGCAGTACTTC. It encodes CASVLQVAPYEQYF. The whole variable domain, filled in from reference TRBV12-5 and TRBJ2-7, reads DARVTQTPRHKVTEMGQEVTMRCQPILGHNTVFWYRQTMMQGLELLAYFRNRAPLDDSGMPKDRFSAEMPDATLATLKIQPSEPRDSAVYFCASVLQVAPYEQYFGPGTRLTVT.

The CDR3 bases are TGCGCCAGCAGCTTGTTGACAAACTATAACTATGGCTACACCTTC. It translates to CASSLLTNYNYGYTF. The V gene is TRBV5-1, the J gene TRBJ1-2; unclear D gene. Trimming pared 1 base from V and 1 base from J, leaving 11 bases between. The CDR3 totals 15 residues. Germline-derived CDR1 and CDR2 are SGHRS and YFSETQ.

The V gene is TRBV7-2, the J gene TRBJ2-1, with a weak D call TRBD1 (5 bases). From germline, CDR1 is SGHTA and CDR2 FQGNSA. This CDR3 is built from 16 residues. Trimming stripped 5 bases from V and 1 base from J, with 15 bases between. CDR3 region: CASSRRRGQSYNEQFF. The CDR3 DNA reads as TGTGCCAGCAGCAGAAGGCGAGGACAATCCTACAATGAGCAGTTCTTC. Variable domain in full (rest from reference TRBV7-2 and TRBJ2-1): GAGVSQSPSNKVTEKGKDVELRCDPISGHTALYWYRQSLGQGLEFLIYFQGNSAPDKSGLPSDRFSAERTGGSVSTLTIQRTQQEDSAVYLCASSRRRGQSYNEQFFGPGTRLTVL.

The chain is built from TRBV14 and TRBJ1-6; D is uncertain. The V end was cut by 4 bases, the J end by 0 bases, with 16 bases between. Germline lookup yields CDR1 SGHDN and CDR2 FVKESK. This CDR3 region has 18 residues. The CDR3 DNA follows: TGTGCCAGCAGCCGCTTCAGGAGGGAAAGCTCCTATAATTCACCCCTCCACTTT. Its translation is CASSRFRRESSYNSPLHF. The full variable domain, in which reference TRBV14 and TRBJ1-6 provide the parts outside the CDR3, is EAGVTQFPSHSVIEKGQTVTLRCDPISGHDNLYWYRRVMGKEIKFLLHFVKESKQDESGMPNNRFLAERTGGTYSTLKVQPAELEDSGVYFCASSRFRRESSYNSPLHFGNGTRLTVT.

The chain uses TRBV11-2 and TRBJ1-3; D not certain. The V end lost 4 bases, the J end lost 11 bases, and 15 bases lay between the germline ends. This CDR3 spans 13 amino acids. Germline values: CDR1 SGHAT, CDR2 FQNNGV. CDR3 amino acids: CASSYSTERSIYF. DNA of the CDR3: TGTGCCAGCAGCTACTCAACGGAGAGATCCATATATTTT.

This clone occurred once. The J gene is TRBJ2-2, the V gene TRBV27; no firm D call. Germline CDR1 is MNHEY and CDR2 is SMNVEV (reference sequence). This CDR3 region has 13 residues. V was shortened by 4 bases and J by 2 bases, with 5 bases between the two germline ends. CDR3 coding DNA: TGTGCCAGCAGTTCACTCAACACCGGGGAGCTGTTTTTT. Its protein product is CASSSLNTGELFF.

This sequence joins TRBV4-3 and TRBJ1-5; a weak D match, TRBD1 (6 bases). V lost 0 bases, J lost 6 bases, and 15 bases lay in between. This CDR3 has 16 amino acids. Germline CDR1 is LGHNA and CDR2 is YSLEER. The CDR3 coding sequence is TGCGCCAGCAGCCAAGACGTTTCTGGGGGCGGTCAGCCCCAGCATTTT. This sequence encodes CASSQDVSGGGQPQHF.

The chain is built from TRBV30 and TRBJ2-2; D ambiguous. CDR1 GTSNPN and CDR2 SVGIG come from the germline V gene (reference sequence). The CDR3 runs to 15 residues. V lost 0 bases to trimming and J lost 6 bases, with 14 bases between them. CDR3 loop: CAWSVERIGAGELFF. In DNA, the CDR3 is TGTGCCTGGAGTGTCGAGAGGATAGGCGCCGGGGAGCTGTTTTTT.

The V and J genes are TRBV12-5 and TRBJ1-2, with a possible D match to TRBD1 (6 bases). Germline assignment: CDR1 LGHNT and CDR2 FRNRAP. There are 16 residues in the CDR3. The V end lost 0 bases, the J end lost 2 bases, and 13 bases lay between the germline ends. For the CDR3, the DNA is TGTGCTAGTGGTTTGGTACCGGGGGGCCGAAACTATGGCTACACCTTC. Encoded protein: CASGLVPGGRNYGYTF.